The subject of this entry is one T cell receptor (beta chain). What it binds is unknown. Libraries were prepared by immunoSEQ multiplex PCR; TCRdb keeps only in-frame clonotypes and omits some of them. This sample has about 76,000 clones, with approximately 80% found just once. Germline CDR1 is LGHNA and CDR2 is YNFKEQ. The CDR3 extends over 15 amino acids. The germline V and J ends were trimmed by 0 bases and 8 bases, with 16 bases remaining between them. This sample was taken from a study of T cell responses to AZD1222 COVID-19 vaccine. Whole-study findings and limits: Donors skewed white British and female; clonal diversity was possibly underestimated. Across spike, vaccine-associated CD4 TCRs were found, dominant at 160-218 and 743-854. Spike-specific TCR breadth and depth went up after people got two AZD1222 doses. All repertoire sampling was performed exclusively after the peak T cell response.

The sample in question was peripheral blood, obtained 28 days after the second dose of the MenACWY control vaccine. The chain joins TRBV4-2 to TRBJ1-2; a possible D gene is TRBD1 (6 bases). This receptor was identified in an adult who received the MenACWY meningococcal vaccine as a control. CDR3 nucleotide sequence: TGTGCCAGCAGCCAAGATCAAGGGACACTCCGAGGCTACACCTTC. Encoded protein: CASSQDQGTLRGYTF.